One TCR beta chain is described in this entry. Antigen: not known. The record originates from a study of post-analysis software for immune sequencing data. Findings and caveats of the study: Comparison with controls showed significantly lower normalized Chao1 diversity in multiple sclerosis patients. When patients were compared with controls, four to six TRBV segments were more frequent, TRBV5-6, TRBV5-1 and TRBV20-1 among them.

V lost 2 bases to trimming and J lost 2 bases; unmatched junction nucleotides: 3. The CDR3 spans 16 residues. TCR beta cDNA libraries had unique molecular identifiers. TCRdb called the PCR reads again in MiXCR, with one record for every CDR3 protein. The repertoire holds 500,000 to 600,000 distinct CDR3 sequences, roughly 46% seen once, with under 2% in the top ten. The TCR was taken from a girl aged 5 to 17 with multiple sclerosis. V and J are TRBV12-3 or TRBV12-4 and TRBJ2-3; 11 bases agree with TRBD2. The sample was blood. The CDR3 DNA reads TGTGCCAGCAGTTTATTAGCGGGAGGGTACACAGATACGCAGTATTTT. Translated, it gives CASSLLAGGYTDTQYF.